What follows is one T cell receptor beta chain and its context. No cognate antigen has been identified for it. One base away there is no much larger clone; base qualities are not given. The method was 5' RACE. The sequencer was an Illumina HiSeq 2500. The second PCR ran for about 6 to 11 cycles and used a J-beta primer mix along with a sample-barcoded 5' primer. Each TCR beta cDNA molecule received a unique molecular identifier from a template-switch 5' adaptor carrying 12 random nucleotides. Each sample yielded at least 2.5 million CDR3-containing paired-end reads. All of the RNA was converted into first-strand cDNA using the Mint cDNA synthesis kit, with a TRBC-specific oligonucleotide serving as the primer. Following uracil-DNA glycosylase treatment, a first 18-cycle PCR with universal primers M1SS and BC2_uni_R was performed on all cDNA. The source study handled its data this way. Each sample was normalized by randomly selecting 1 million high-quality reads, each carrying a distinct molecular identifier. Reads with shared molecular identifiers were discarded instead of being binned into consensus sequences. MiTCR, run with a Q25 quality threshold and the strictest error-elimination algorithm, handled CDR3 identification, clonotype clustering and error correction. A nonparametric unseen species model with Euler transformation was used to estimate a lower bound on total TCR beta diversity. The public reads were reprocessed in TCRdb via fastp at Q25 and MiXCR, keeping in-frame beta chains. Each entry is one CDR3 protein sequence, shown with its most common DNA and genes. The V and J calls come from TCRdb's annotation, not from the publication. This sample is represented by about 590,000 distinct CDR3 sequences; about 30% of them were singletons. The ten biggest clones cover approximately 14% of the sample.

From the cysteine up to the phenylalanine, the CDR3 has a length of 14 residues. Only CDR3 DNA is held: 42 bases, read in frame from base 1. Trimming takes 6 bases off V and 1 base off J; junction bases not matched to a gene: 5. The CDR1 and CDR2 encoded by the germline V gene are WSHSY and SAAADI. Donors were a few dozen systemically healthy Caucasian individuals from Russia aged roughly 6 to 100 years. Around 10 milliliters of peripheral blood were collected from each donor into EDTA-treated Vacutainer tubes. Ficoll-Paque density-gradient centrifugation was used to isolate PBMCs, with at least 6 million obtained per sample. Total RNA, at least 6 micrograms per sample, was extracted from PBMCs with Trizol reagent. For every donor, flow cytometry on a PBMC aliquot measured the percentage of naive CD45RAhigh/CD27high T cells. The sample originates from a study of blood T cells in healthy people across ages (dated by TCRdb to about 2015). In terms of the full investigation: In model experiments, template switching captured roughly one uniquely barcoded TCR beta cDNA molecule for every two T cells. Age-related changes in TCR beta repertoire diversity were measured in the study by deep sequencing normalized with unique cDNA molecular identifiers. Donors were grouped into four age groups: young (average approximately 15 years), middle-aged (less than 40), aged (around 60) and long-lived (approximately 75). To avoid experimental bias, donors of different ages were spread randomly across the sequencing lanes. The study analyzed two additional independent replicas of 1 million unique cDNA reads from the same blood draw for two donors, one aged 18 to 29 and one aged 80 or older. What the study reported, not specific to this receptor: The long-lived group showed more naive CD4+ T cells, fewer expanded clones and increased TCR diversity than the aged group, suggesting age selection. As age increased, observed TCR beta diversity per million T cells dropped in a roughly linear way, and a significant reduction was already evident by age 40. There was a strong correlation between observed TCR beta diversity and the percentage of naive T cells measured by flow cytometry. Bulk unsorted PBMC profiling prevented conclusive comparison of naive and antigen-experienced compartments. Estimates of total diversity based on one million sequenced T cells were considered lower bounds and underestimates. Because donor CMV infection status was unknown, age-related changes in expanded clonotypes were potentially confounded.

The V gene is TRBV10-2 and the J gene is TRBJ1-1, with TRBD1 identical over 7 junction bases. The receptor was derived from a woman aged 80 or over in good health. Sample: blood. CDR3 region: CASRRTGRNTEAFF. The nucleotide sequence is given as TGCGCCAGCAGGCGGACAGGCCGGAACACTGAAGCTTTCTTT.